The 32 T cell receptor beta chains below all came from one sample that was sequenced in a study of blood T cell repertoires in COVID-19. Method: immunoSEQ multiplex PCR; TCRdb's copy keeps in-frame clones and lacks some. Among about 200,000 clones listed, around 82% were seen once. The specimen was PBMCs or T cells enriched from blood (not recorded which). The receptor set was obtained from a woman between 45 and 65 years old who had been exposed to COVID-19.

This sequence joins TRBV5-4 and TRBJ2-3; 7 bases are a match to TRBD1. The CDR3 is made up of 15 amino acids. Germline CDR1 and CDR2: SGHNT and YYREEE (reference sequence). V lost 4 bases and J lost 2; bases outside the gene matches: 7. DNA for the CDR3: TGTGCCAGCAGCCCGCCTGGACAGGTCACAGATACGCAGTATTTT. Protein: CASSPPGQVTDTQYF.

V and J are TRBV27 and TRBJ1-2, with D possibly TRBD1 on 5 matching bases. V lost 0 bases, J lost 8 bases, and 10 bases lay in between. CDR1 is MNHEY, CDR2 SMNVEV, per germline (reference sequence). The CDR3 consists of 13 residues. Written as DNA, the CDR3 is TGTGCCAGCAGTTTATCCCGGGGGAGCGGCTACACCTTC. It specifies CASSLSRGSGYTF.

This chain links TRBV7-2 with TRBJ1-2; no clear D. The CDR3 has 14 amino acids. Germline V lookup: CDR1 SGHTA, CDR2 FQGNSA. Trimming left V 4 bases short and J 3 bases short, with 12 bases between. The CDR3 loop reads CASSSPGGYYGYTF. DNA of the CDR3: TGTGCCAGCAGCTCGCCGGGAGGGTACTATGGCTACACCTTC.

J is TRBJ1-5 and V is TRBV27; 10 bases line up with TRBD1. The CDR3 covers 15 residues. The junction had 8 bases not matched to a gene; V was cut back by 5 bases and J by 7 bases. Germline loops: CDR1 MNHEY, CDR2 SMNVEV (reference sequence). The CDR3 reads CASSPTGQGHQPQHF. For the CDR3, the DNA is TGTGCCAGCAGTCCCACGGGACAGGGGCACCAGCCCCAGCATTTT.

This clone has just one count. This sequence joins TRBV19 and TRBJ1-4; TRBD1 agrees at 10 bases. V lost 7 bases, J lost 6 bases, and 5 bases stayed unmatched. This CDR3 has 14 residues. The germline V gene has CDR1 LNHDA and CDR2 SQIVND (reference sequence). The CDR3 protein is CASNSGQGYEKLFF. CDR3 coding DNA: TGTGCCAGTAATTCGGGACAGGGGTATGAAAAACTGTTTTTT. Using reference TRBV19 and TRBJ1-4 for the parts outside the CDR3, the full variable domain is DGGITQSPKYLFRKEGQNVTLSCEQNLNHDAMYWYRQDPGQGLRLIYYSQIVNDFQKGDIAEGYSVSREKKESFPLTVTSAQKNPTAFYLCASNSGQGYEKLFFGSGTQLSVL.

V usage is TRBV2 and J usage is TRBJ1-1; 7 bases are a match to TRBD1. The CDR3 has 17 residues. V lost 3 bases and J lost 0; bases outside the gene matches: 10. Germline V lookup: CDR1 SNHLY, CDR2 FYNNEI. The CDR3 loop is CASSDSGTADMNTEAFF. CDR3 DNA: TGTGCCAGCAGTGACTCTGGGACAGCCGACATGAACACTGAAGCTTTCTTT.

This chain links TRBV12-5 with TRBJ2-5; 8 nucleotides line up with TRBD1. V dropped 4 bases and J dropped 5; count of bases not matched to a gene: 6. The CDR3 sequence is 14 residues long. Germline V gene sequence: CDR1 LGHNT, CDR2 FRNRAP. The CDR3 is CASGSRGRAETQYF. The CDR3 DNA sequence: TGTGCTAGTGGTTCCAGGGGGCGGGCGGAGACCCAGTACTTC.

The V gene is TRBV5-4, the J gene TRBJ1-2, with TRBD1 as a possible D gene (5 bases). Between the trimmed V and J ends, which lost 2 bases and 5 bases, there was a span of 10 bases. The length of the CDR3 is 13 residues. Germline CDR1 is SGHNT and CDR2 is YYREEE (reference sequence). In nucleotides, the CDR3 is TGTGCCAGCAGCTTAACAGGTTCATATGGCTACACCTTC. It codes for CASSLTGSYGYTF. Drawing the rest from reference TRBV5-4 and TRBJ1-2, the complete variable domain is ETGVTQSPTHLIKTRGQQVTLRCSSQSGHNTVSWYQQALGQGPQFIFQYYREEENGRGNFPPRFSGLQFPNYSSELNVNALELDDSALYLCASSLTGSYGYTFGSGTRLTVV.

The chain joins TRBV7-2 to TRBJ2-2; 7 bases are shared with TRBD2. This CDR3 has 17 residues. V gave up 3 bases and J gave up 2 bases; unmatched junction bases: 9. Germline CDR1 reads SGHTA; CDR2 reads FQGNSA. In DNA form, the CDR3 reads TGTGCCAGCAGCTTCGGCGGGGGTTCCTTTAACACCGGGGAGCTGTTTTTT. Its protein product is CASSFGGGSFNTGELFF.

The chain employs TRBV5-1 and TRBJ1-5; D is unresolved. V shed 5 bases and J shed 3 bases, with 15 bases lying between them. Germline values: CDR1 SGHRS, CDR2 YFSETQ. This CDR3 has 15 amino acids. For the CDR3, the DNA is TGCGCCAGCAGAGAGAACTTGGCGGACAATCAGCCCCAGCATTTT. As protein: CASRENLADNQPQHF. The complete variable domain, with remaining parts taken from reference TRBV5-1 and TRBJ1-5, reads KAGVTQTPRYLIKTRGQQVTLSCSPISGHRSVSWYQQTPGQGLQFLFEYFSETQRNKGNFPGRFSGRQFSNSRSEMNVSTLELGDSALYLCASRENLADNQPQHFGDGTRLSIL.

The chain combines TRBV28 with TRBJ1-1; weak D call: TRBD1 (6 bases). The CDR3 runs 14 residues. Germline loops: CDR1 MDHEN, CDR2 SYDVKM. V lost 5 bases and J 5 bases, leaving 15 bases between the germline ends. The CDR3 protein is CASSLRGLVTEAFF. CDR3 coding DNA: TGTGCCAGCAGTCTCAGGGGTCTCGTGACTGAAGCTTTCTTT. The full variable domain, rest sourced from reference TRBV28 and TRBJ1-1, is DVKVTQSSRYLVKRTGEKVFLECVQDMDHENMFWYRQDPGLGLRLIYFSYDVKMKEKGDIPEGYSVSREKKERFSLILESASTNQTSMYLCASSLRGLVTEAFFGQGTRLTVV.

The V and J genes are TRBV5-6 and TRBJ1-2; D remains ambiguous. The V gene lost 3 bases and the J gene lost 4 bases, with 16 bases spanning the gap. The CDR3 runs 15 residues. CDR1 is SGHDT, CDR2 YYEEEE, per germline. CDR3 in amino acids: CASSSPGVGRYGYTF. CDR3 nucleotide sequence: TGTGCCAGCAGCTCGCCCGGGGTAGGGCGCTATGGCTACACCTTC.

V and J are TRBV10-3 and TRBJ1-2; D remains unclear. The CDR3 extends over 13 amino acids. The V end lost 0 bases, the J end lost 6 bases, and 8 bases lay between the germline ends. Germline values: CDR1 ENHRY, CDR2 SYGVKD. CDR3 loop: CAISESREDGYTF. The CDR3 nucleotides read TGTGCCATCAGTGAGTCTAGGGAGGATGGCTACACCTTC.

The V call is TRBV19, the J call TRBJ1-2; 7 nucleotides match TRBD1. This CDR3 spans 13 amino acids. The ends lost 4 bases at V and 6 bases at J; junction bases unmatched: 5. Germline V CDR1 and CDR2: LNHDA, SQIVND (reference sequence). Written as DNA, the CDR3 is TGTGCCAGTAGTACCCTCGACAGGGATGGCTACACCTTC. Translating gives CASSTLDRDGYTF. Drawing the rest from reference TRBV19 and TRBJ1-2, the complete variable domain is DGGITQSPKYLFRKEGQNVTLSCEQNLNHDAMYWYRQDPGQGLRLIYYSQIVNDFQKGDIAEGYSVSREKKESFPLTVTSAQKNPTAFYLCASSTLDRDGYTFGSGTRLTVV.

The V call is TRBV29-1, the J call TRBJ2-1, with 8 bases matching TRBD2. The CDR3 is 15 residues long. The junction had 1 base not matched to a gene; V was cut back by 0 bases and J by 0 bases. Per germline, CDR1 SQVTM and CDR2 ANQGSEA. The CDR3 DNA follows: TGCAGCGTTGAAGATCGGGGGGGCTCCTACAATGAGCAGTTCTTC. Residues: CSVEDRGGSYNEQFF.

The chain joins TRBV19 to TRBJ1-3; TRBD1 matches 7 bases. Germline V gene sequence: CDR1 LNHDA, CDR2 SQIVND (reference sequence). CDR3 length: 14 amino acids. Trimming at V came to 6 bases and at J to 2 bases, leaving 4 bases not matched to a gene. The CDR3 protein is CASSTGAPGNTIYF. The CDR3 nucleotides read TGTGCCAGTAGCACAGGGGCCCCTGGAAACACCATATATTTT.

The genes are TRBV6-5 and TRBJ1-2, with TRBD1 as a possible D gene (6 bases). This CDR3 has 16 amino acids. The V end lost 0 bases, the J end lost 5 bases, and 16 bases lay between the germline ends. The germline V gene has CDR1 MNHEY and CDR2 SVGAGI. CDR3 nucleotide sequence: TGTGCCAGCAGTTACTCGAGGATGAGGGGGAGATATGGCTACACCTTC. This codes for CASSYSRMRGRYGYTF.

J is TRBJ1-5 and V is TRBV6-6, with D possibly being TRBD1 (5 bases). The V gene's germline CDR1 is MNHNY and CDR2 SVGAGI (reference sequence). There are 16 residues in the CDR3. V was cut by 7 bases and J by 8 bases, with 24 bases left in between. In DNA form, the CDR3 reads TGTGCCAGCACCTACGGGAGACAGTCTGTGCGGGAGCCCCAGCATTTT. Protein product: CASTYGRQSVREPQHF.

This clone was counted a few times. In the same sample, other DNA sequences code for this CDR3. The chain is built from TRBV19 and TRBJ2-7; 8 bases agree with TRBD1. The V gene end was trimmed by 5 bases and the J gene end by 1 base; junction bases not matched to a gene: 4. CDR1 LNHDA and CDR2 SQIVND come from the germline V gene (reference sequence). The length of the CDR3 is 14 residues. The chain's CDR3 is CASSSTGDSYEQYF. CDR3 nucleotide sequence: TGTGCCAGTAGTTCGACAGGGGATTCCTACGAGCAGTACTTC.

CDR3 in amino acids: CSAGAYTDTQYF. CDR3 DNA sequence: TGCAGCGCAGGGGCCTACACAGATACGCAGTATTTT. This chain links TRBV29-1 with TRBJ2-3; perhaps TRBD1 as D (6 bases). In germline, CDR1 is SQVTM, CDR2 ANQGSEA. The CDR3 runs to 12 residues. V shed 7 bases and J shed 2 bases, with 10 bases lying between them.

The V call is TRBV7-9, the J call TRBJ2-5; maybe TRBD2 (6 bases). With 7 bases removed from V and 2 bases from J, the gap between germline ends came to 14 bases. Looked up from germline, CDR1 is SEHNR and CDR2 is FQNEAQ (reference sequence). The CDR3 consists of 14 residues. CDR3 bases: TGTGCCAGCACCCTATTAGCGGTTCAAGAGACCCAGTACTTC. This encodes CASTLLAVQETQYF.

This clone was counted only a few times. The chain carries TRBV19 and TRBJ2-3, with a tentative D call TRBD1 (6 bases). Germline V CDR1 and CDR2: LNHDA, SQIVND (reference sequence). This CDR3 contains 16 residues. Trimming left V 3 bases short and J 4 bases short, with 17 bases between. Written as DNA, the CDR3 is TGTGCCAGTAGTATTGATTCAGGGGAAGCGGCAGATACGCAGTATTTT. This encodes CASSIDSGEAADTQYF. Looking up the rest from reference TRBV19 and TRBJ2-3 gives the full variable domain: DGGITQSPKYLFRKEGQNVTLSCEQNLNHDAMYWYRQDPGQGLRLIYYSQIVNDFQKGDIAEGYSVSREKKESFPLTVTSAQKNPTAFYLCASSIDSGEAADTQYFGPGTRLTVL.

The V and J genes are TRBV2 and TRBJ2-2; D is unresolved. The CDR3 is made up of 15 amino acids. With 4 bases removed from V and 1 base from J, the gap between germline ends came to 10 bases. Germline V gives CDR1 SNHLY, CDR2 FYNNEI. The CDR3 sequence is CASSVSRRNTGELFF. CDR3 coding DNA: TGTGCCAGCAGTGTGTCGCGCCGGAACACCGGGGAGCTGTTTTTT.

The CDR3 bases are TGTGCCAGTAGTATCACAGGGGGCACTGAAGCTTTCTTT. As protein: CASSITGGTEAFF. The chain combines TRBV19 with TRBJ1-1; TRBD1 aligns across 8 bases. Germline lookup yields CDR1 LNHDA and CDR2 SQIVND (reference sequence). This CDR3 has 13 amino acids. Unmatched junction bases numbered 1, after V lost 3 bases and J lost 4 bases.

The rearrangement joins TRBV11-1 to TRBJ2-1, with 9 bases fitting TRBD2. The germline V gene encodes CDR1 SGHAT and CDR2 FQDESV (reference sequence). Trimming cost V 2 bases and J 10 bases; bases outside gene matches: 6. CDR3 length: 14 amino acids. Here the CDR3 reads CASSLRPAGGEQFF. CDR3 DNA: TGTGCCAGCAGCTTACGCCCAGCGGGGGGAGAGCAGTTCTTC.

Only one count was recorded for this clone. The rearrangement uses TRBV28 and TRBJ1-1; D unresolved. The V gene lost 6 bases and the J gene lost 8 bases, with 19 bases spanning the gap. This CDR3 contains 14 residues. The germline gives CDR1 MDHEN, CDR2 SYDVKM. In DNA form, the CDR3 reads TGTGCCAGCAGCCTCCTAGGCACCCTAACCGAAGCTTTCTTT. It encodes CASSLLGTLTEAFF.

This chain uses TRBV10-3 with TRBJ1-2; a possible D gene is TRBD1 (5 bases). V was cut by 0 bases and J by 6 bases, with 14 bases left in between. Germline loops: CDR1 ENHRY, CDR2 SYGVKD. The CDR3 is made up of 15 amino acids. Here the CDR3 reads CAISESGPGRDGYTF. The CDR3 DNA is TGTGCCATCAGTGAGTCGGGGCCAGGGAGGGATGGCTACACCTTC.

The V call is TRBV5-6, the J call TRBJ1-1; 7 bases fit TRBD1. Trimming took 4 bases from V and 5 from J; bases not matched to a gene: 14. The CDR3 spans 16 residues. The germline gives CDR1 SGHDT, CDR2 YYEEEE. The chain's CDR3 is CASSRTGLSGGTEAFF. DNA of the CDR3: TGTGCCAGCAGCCGCACAGGTTTGTCAGGGGGAACTGAAGCTTTCTTT.

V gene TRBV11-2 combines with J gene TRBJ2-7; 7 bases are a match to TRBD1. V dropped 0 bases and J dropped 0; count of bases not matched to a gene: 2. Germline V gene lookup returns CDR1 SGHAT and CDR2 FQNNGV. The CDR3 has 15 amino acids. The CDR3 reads CASSLDPGGSYEQYF. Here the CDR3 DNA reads TGTGCCAGCAGCTTAGATCCAGGGGGCTCCTACGAGCAGTACTTC.

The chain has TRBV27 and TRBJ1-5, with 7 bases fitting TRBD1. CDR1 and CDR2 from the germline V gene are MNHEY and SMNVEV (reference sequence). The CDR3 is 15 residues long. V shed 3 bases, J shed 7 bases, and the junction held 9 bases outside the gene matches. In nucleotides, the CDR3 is TGTGCCAGCAGTTTGGAGGGGGCGGTTGGGCAGCCCCAGCATTTT. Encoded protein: CASSLEGAVGQPQHF.

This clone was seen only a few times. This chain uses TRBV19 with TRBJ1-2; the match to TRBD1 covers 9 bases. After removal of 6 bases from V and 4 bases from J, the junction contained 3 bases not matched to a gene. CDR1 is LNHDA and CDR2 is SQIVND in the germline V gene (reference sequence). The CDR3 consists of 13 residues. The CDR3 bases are TGTGCCAGTAGATTACAGGGGGCCTATGGCTACACCTTC. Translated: CASRLQGAYGYTF.

The CDR3: CATKLGGEVGELFF. CDR3 in DNA: TGTGCCACCAAGTTGGGGGGGGAGGTCGGGGAGCTGTTTTTT. V and J are TRBV19 and TRBJ2-2; 7 nucleotides agree with TRBD2. The length of the CDR3 is 14 residues. Germline CDR1 and CDR2: LNHDA and SQIVND (reference sequence). V lost 10 bases and J lost 7; bases outside the gene matches: 12.